A selection of T cell receptor beta chains follows, all from one sample in a study of blood T cells in healthy people across ages. TCRdb passed the 5' RACE reads through MiXCR, listing each CDR3 protein once. This table holds approximately 1,700,000 distinct CDR3 sequences, 39% found once. The specimen was blood. The receptors shown here come from a human donor in good health. CDR3s include the opening cysteine and the closing phenylalanine or tryptophan. Fields, in order: J gene, D gene, clone size, V gene, CDR3 DNA, CDR3 protein. A D gene is named only where the DNA matches it firmly. Size values are once, few and many counts, or a class for expanded clones, and some rows have none.

j_call: TRBJ2-7
d_call: .
clone_size: once
v_call: TRBV18
cdr3_nt: TGTGCCAGCTCCAATTCGGGCGGGAAACTTCCCTACGAGCAGTACTTC
cdr3_aa: CASSNSGGKLPYEQYF

j_call: TRBJ2-1
d_call: .
clone_size: few
v_call: TRBV28
cdr3_nt: TGTGCCAGCACCCCCTCAGGGGTCTTCTCCTACAATGAGCAGTTCTTC
cdr3_aa: CASTPSGVFSYNEQFF

j_call: TRBJ2-7
d_call: TRBD1
clone_size: .
v_call: TRBV5-1
cdr3_nt: TGCGCCAGCAGCACCCGGACAGGGGACGAGCAGTACTTC
cdr3_aa: CASSTRTGDEQYF

j_call: TRBJ2-7
d_call: TRBD1
clone_size: few
v_call: TRBV5-1
cdr3_nt: TGCGCCAGCAACCTCGGACAGGGAATCTACGAGCAGTACTTC
cdr3_aa: CASNLGQGIYEQYF

j_call: TRBJ1-5
d_call: .
clone_size: .
v_call: TRBV15
cdr3_nt: TGTGCCACCAGCAGAGATTGGCGGGGCAATCAGCCCCAGCATTTT
cdr3_aa: CATSRDWRGNQPQHF

j_call: TRBJ2-1
d_call: TRBD1
clone_size: few
v_call: TRBV29-1
cdr3_nt: TGCAGCATTGAAGCCCGACCGGGACAGGGCTACAATGAGCAGTTCTTC
cdr3_aa: CSIEARPGQGYNEQFF

j_call: TRBJ1-2
d_call: .
clone_size: .
v_call: TRBV5-5
cdr3_nt: TGTGCCAGCAGCTTGGAAGGCAATAACTATGGCTACACCTTC
cdr3_aa: CASSLEGNNYGYTF

j_call: TRBJ2-1
d_call: TRBD1
clone_size: few
v_call: TRBV6-1
cdr3_nt: TGTGCCAGCACCTTCCGGGACAGCAAGTTCTTC
cdr3_aa: CASTFRDSKFF

j_call: TRBJ2-1
d_call: TRBD1
clone_size: few
v_call: TRBV7-3
cdr3_nt: TGTGCCAGCAGCTTGAACCCCGGGACAGGGAGTAATGAGCAGTTCTTC
cdr3_aa: CASSLNPGTGSNEQFF

j_call: TRBJ2-1
d_call: .
clone_size: .
v_call: TRBV7-2
cdr3_nt: TGTGCCAGCAGCGGGGGGCCCATCTCCTACAATGAGCAGTTCTTC
cdr3_aa: CASSGGPISYNEQFF

j_call: TRBJ2-5
d_call: TRBD1
clone_size: .
v_call: TRBV7-2
cdr3_nt: TGTGCCAGCAGCTTAGCGATGGACAGGGGGGAGACCCAGTACTTC
cdr3_aa: CASSLAMDRGETQYF

j_call: TRBJ1-2
d_call: .
clone_size: few
v_call: TRBV7-8
cdr3_nt: TGTGCCAGCAGCTTAGGGCGGTTTCGGACTCTCTATGGCTACACCTTC
cdr3_aa: CASSLGRFRTLYGYTF

j_call: TRBJ2-7
d_call: .
clone_size: few
v_call: TRBV28
cdr3_nt: TGTGCCAGCAGCCGGGGTGGTTACTACGAGCAGTACTTC
cdr3_aa: CASSRGGYYEQYF

j_call: TRBJ2-1
d_call: TRBD2
clone_size: .
v_call: TRBV20-1
cdr3_nt: TGCAGCCAAGCGGGGGGCTACTCCTACAATGAGCAGTTCTTC
cdr3_aa: CSQAGGYSYNEQFF

j_call: TRBJ1-2
d_call: TRBD1
clone_size: .
v_call: TRBV9
cdr3_nt: TGTGCCAGCAGCGAGAGGACAGGCACCTATGGCTACACCTTC
cdr3_aa: CASSERTGTYGYTF

j_call: TRBJ1-2
d_call: .
clone_size: few
v_call: TRBV28
cdr3_nt: TGTGCCAGCAGCGCAGGGGTTTCTGGCTATGGCTACACCTTC
cdr3_aa: CASSAGVSGYGYTF

j_call: TRBJ2-1
d_call: .
clone_size: few
v_call: TRBV6-6
cdr3_nt: TGTGCCAGCAAAGTCCGAGCGACCTCCTACAATGAGCAGTTCTTC
cdr3_aa: CASKVRATSYNEQFF

j_call: TRBJ2-3
d_call: TRBD2
clone_size: .
v_call: TRBV5-4
cdr3_nt: TGTGCCAGCAGCCCAGTTCTAGCGGACAGCACAGATACGCAGTATTTT
cdr3_aa: CASSPVLADSTDTQYF

j_call: TRBJ2-7
d_call: .
clone_size: .
v_call: TRBV28
cdr3_nt: TGTGTCAGCACCGAGGGGCGCGAGCAGTACTTC
cdr3_aa: CVSTEGREQYF

j_call: TRBJ1-1
d_call: .
clone_size: few
v_call: TRBV4-2
cdr3_nt: TGCGCCAGCAGCCAAGATGGGCCGGGGGGTACTGAAGCTTTCTTT
cdr3_aa: CASSQDGPGGTEAFF

j_call: TRBJ2-5
d_call: .
clone_size: .
v_call: TRBV5-1
cdr3_nt: TGCGCCAGCCACCGGATGGAACCCTCGGAGACCCAGTACTTC
cdr3_aa: CASHRMEPSETQYF

j_call: TRBJ1-2
d_call: .
clone_size: .
v_call: TRBV6-2/TRBV6-3
cdr3_nt: TGTGCCAGCAGAGACGACAGACCTGGCTACACCTTC
cdr3_aa: CASRDDRPGYTF

j_call: TRBJ1-2
d_call: TRBD1
clone_size: few
v_call: TRBV12-3/TRBV12-4
cdr3_nt: TGTGCCAGCACCCCCGGACAGGGTCGTGGTGGCTACACCTTC
cdr3_aa: CASTPGQGRGGYTF

j_call: TRBJ2-3
d_call: .
clone_size: .
v_call: TRBV7-2
cdr3_nt: TGTGCCAGCAGCTTAGTTCTAACAGGGTCGGATACGCAGTATTTT
cdr3_aa: CASSLVLTGSDTQYF

j_call: TRBJ2-5
d_call: .
clone_size: few
v_call: TRBV29-1
cdr3_nt: TGCAGCGTTTTAGAGGGAGAAGAGACCCAGTACTTC
cdr3_aa: CSVLEGEETQYF

j_call: TRBJ2-3
d_call: TRBD2
clone_size: .
v_call: TRBV7-2
cdr3_nt: TGTGCCAGCAGCTTAGTGGGGGGGACGAACACAGATACGCAGTATTTT
cdr3_aa: CASSLVGGTNTDTQYF

j_call: TRBJ2-1
d_call: .
clone_size: few
v_call: TRBV4-3
cdr3_nt: TGCGCCAGCAGCCAAGTGAGTGGGGGCGCCCCCGGGGATGAGCAGTTCTTC
cdr3_aa: CASSQVSGGAPGDEQFF

j_call: TRBJ2-1
d_call: TRBD2
clone_size: .
v_call: TRBV5-1
cdr3_nt: TGCGCCAGCAGCCCTAGCGGGGGAAGGGGCAATGAGCAGTTCTTC
cdr3_aa: CASSPSGGRGNEQFF

j_call: TRBJ2-5
d_call: .
clone_size: many
v_call: TRBV7-9
cdr3_nt: TGTGCCAGCAGCCTCGGGCCGGCGGAGACCCAGTACTTC
cdr3_aa: CASSLGPAETQYF

j_call: TRBJ2-3
d_call: TRBD2
clone_size: .
v_call: TRBV7-2
cdr3_nt: TGTGCCAGCAGCTCCAAGACTAGCGGGGGGTACTGGGGCACAGATACGCAGTATTTT
cdr3_aa: CASSSKTSGGYWGTDTQYF

j_call: TRBJ2-7
d_call: .
clone_size: .
v_call: TRBV4-2
cdr3_nt: TGTGCCAGCAGCCAAGAGGAAGGGAGCGGCTACGAGCAGTACTTC
cdr3_aa: CASSQEEGSGYEQYF

j_call: TRBJ2-7
d_call: TRBD1
clone_size: many
v_call: TRBV9
cdr3_nt: TGTGCCAGCAGCCCCCGGACAGGCGGGGAGCAGTACTTC
cdr3_aa: CASSPRTGGEQYF

j_call: TRBJ1-2
d_call: .
clone_size: few
v_call: TRBV30
cdr3_nt: TGTGCCTGGAGTACAGGCCGGGGCTACACCTTC
cdr3_aa: CAWSTGRGYTF

j_call: TRBJ1-2
d_call: .
clone_size: few
v_call: TRBV27
cdr3_nt: TGTGCCAGCAGCCCCCAGGAACCCAACTATGGCTACACCTTC
cdr3_aa: CASSPQEPNYGYTF

j_call: TRBJ2-7
d_call: .
clone_size: .
v_call: TRBV5-1
cdr3_nt: TGCGCCAGCAGCTGGGGTATAGGACAGTTTTACGAGCAGTACTTC
cdr3_aa: CASSWGIGQFYEQYF

j_call: TRBJ2-3
d_call: .
clone_size: once
v_call: TRBV29-1
cdr3_nt: TGCAGCGTTGCTACTCCGGGGGCGCTCACAGATACGCAGGATTTT
cdr3_aa: CSVATPGALTDTQDF

j_call: TRBJ2-7
d_call: TRBD2
clone_size: few
v_call: TRBV20-1
cdr3_nt: TGCAGTGCTAGAGACCGGCTAGCGGGGTGGTCCTACGAGCAGTACTTC
cdr3_aa: CSARDRLAGWSYEQYF